This T cell receptor (beta chain) was sequenced in a study of shared clonotypes between healthy human individuals. Overall study: Three plates each covered CD4 naive and memory; CD8 naive two, CD8 memory one. Whole-study results and caveats: Researchers found naive subsets generally carried larger estimated richness than memory subsets. Naive CD4 clonotypes overlapped across a few donors at about 5.2%. The study found lower generation probabilities in non-shared clonotypes than in those shared by all four donors.

The method was immunoSEQ multiplex PCR; TCRdb's version includes in-frame clones alone and lacks a portion of them. Of under 130,000 clones listed, approximately 65% are singletons. From germline, CDR1 is SGHRS and CDR2 YFSETQ. V shed 2 bases and J shed 1 base, with 9 bases lying between them. The CDR3 has 15 amino acids. Notes on this clone: The antigen is not known.

The origin of this receptor is a woman in her 30s in good health. Material: memory CD8+ T cells sorted from blood. Subset: CD45RO+ cells pooled with CCR7-negative TemRA cells. The chain recombines TRBV5-1 with TRBJ2-2; unclear D gene. The CDR3 bases are TGCGCCAGCAGCTTTCTAGATAGGAACACCGGGGAGCTGTTTTTT. Translating gives CASSFLDRNTGELFF.